The rows below give T cell receptor beta chains drawn from one sample of a study of T cells after yellow fever vaccination. Via MiXCR, TCRdb re-called the 5' RACE reads, giving one row per CDR3 protein. In the table there are approximately 240,000 distinct CDR3 sequences, approximately 3.6% of which are singletons. Here the sequenced sample was PBMCs, taken 15 days after the yellow fever booster vaccination. All receptors derive from a man between 18 and 29 years old who received the YFV17D yellow fever vaccine. Both conserved end residues are part of each CDR3. A D gene is named only where the DNA matches it firmly. Expanded clones get a size class; other rows say once, few or many, or leave the size out.

TRBV4-1	TRBD2	many	TRBJ2-2	CASSQGGTSSGELFF	TGCGCCAGCAGCCAAGGGGGGACTAGCTCCGGGGAGCTGTTTTTT
TRBV4-1	.	many	TRBJ2-6	CASSQERGKIGRNSGANVLTF	TGCGCCAGCAGCCAAGAGAGGGGCAAGATAGGTAGGAACTCTGGGGCCAACGTCCTGACTTTC
TRBV20-1	.	many	TRBJ2-5	CSARRPGFSRGETQYF	TGCAGTGCTAGGAGGCCAGGATTCTCCCGGGGAGAGACCCAGTACTTC
TRBV20-1	TRBD2	many	TRBJ2-3	CSARGVAGNTDTQYF	TGCAGTGCTAGAGGGGTAGCGGGGAACACAGATACGCAGTATTTT
TRBV7-2	.	many	TRBJ2-3	CASIPGTDTQYF	TGTGCCAGCATCCCGGGCACAGATACGCAGTATTTT
TRBV20-1	.	many	TRBJ1-3	CSAAPAGGGRNTIYF	TGCAGTGCTGCCCCCGCGGGGGGCGGGAGAAACACCATATATTTT
TRBV4-2	.	many	TRBJ2-5	CASSQELGLEGTQYF	TGTGCCAGCAGCCAAGAGCTGGGGCTTGAGGGGACCCAGTACTTC
TRBV18	TRBD1	many	TRBJ2-2	CASSGRDPGQGNTGELFF	TGTGCCAGCTCCGGACGTGATCCGGGACAGGGGAACACCGGGGAGCTGTTTTTT
TRBV14	.	many	TRBJ2-7	CATSAQNYEQYF	TGTGCCACGTCAGCGCAGAACTACGAGCAGTACTTC
TRBV5-1	.	many	TRBJ1-1	CASRPTANTEAFF	TGCGCCAGCAGACCTACAGCGAACACTGAAGCTTTCTTT
TRBV7-8	TRBD1	many	TRBJ1-3	CASSFQGQDSGNTIYF	TGTGCCAGCAGCTTCCAGGGACAGGACTCTGGAAACACCATATATTTT
TRBV12-3/TRBV12-4	.	many	TRBJ2-5	CASSDRRRETQYF	TGTGCCAGCAGTGACAGGAGGAGGGAGACCCAGTACTTC
TRBV28	.	many	TRBJ1-2	CASRNRSARHGYTF	TGTGCCAGCAGAAACAGGTCCGCTAGACATGGCTACACCTTC
TRBV19	TRBD1	many	TRBJ1-5	CASSPTTGAHSNQPQHF	TGTGCCAGTAGTCCTACGACAGGGGCGCATAGCAATCAGCCCCAGCATTTT
TRBV20-1	.	many	TRBJ1-4	CSASHGPPRRATNEKLFF	TGCAGTGCTAGTCATGGACCTCCCAGACGCGCAACTAATGAAAAACTGTTTTTT
TRBV6-2/TRBV6-3	.	many	TRBJ1-1	CASSLKLTEAFF	TGTGCCAGCAGTTTGAAGCTCACTGAAGCTTTCTTT
TRBV12-5	.	many	TRBJ2-5	CASGLLAEETQYF	TGTGCTAGTGGTTTATTGGCAGAAGAGACCCAGTACTTC
TRBV20-1	TRBD2	many	TRBJ2-7	CSAPRLAGTYEQYF	TGCAGTGCGCCGAGACTAGCGGGGACCTACGAGCAGTACTTC
TRBV6-5	.	many	TRBJ2-7	CASSYSPLRPYEQYF	TGTGCCAGCAGTTACTCGCCTCTACGACCCTACGAGCAGTACTTC
TRBV20-1	.	many	TRBJ2-1	CSATSHNEQFF	TGCAGTGCTACCAGCCACAATGAGCAGTTCTTC
TRBV14	TRBD1	few	TRBJ1-1	CASSQRDRGSMNTEAFF	TGTGCCAGCAGCCAGAGAGACAGGGGAAGCATGAACACTGAAGCTTTCTTT
TRBV5-1	TRBD1	many	TRBJ2-7	CASREPGQGYEQYF	TGCGCCAGCAGAGAACCGGGACAGGGTTACGAGCAGTACTTC
TRBV7-2	.	few	TRBJ2-6	CASSLMGSLSGANVLTF	TGTGCCAGCAGCTTAATGGGCAGCCTCTCTGGGGCCAACGTCCTGACTTTC
TRBV6-6	TRBD1	.	TRBJ1-4	CASSHRDRVVKLFF	TGTGCCAGCAGTCACCGGGACAGGGTCGTAAAACTGTTTTTT
TRBV10-3	TRBD2	many	TRBJ2-1	CAIRAGTSIFNEQFF	TGTGCCATCAGAGCCGGGACTAGTATTTTCAATGAGCAGTTCTTC
TRBV5-6	TRBD1	many	TRBJ2-3	CASSQMTGAGMDTQYF	TGTGCCAGCAGCCAAATGACAGGGGCAGGGATGGATACGCAGTATTTT
TRBV30	.	many	TRBJ1-6	CAWSRGKAYNSPLHF	TGTGCCTGGAGTAGAGGGAAAGCCTATAATTCACCCCTCCACTTT
TRBV4-1	TRBD1	many	TRBJ2-3	CASSHPGQGADTQYF	TGCGCCAGCAGCCACCCCGGACAGGGGGCAGATACGCAGTATTTT
TRBV7-6	.	many	TRBJ2-5	CASSLMETQYF	TGTGCCAGCAGCTTAATGGAGACCCAGTACTTC
TRBV5-1	.	many	TRBJ1-2	CASSFSLGGNYGYTF	TGCGCCAGCAGCTTTTCCCTCGGAGGCAATTATGGCTACACCTTC
TRBV29-1	TRBD1	many	TRBJ1-2	CSSGTGGYGYTF	TGCAGCTCCGGGACAGGGGGCTATGGCTACACCTTC
TRBV19	TRBD1	few	TRBJ1-4	CASASGTGGFEKLFF	TGTGCCAGTGCTTCCGGGACAGGGGGCTTTGAAAAACTGTTTTTT
TRBV5-6	.	many	TRBJ2-3	CASSSRIKARTDTQYF	TGTGCCAGCAGTTCCCGGATAAAGGCGAGGACAGATACGCAGTATTTT
TRBV12-3/TRBV12-4	.	many	TRBJ2-5	CASSLLGRETQYF	TGTGCCAGCAGTTTATTAGGGAGAGAGACCCAGTACTTC
TRBV5-4	.	.	TRBJ1-5	CASSSTGSLRSNQPQHF	TGTGCCAGCAGCTCCACCGGGAGTCTGAGGAGCAATCAGCCCCAGCATTTT
TRBV7-9	.	.	TRBJ2-7	CASSSRLRPYEQYF	TGTGCCAGCAGCTCCCGGCTCAGACCCTACGAGCAGTACTTC
TRBV7-2	TRBD2	many	TRBJ2-7	CASSRGTSWYEQYF	TGTGCCAGCAGCCGGGGGACTAGTTGGTACGAGCAGTACTTC
TRBV29-1	TRBD2	many	TRBJ2-1	CSDRTSGGKIPYNEQFF	TGCAGCGACCGGACTAGCGGGGGGAAAATACCCTACAATGAGCAGTTCTTC
TRBV6-2/TRBV6-3	.	many	TRBJ2-5	CASRHPRAQETQYF	TGTGCCAGCAGGCACCCCCGAGCCCAGGAGACCCAGTACTTC
TRBV6-6	.	many	TRBJ1-2	CASSPGDMFSYTF	TGTGCCAGCAGTCCCGGGGACATGTTTAGCTACACCTTC
TRBV29-1	.	many	TRBJ1-6	CSVQWGQVGSPLHF	TGCAGCGTTCAGTGGGGGCAGGTCGGTTCACCCCTCCACTTT
TRBV12-3/TRBV12-4	.	many	TRBJ2-3	CASSLPAGPDTQYF	TGTGCCAGCAGTTTACCTGCAGGCCCAGATACGCAGTATTTT
TRBV12-3/TRBV12-4	TRBD1	many	TRBJ1-2	CASSGQDYGYTF	TGTGCCAGCAGCGGACAGGATTATGGCTACACCTTC
TRBV20-1	.	many	TRBJ2-7	CSAGLGNKAWEEQYF	TGCAGTGCGGGACTGGGGAACAAAGCGTGGGAGGAGCAGTACTTC
TRBV6-5	TRBD1	many	TRBJ2-5	CASSVGQDQETQYF	TGTGCCAGCAGTGTCGGACAGGATCAAGAGACCCAGTACTTC